Below, one T cell receptor (beta chain) is given with its context. The sample comes from a study of OX40 agonist ivuxolimab in advanced cancers. V was cut by 3 bases and J by 3 bases, with 12 bases left in between. Germline loops: CDR1 MDHEN, CDR2 SYDVKM. The CDR3 has 15 residues. Profiling relied on immunoSEQ multiplex PCR, and the TCRdb table lists in-frame clones only, not all of them. The table lists 130,000 or so clones, about nine tenths of them singletons, with around 0.99% in the top ten. Sample: CD4+ or CD8+ T cells sorted from blood, taken in a trial of the OX40 agonist ivuxolimab. The origin of this receptor is an adult with an advanced solid tumor such as melanoma, head and neck, liver or kidney cancer. The rearrangement links TRBV28 to TRBJ2-1; D unresolved. The CDR3 here is CASSFVGSGYNEQFF. The CDR3 DNA is TGTGCCAGCAGTTTCGTGGGCAGTGGCTACAATGAGCAGTTCTTC.